This T cell receptor beta chain was found in a study of T cell changes during pregnancy in multiple sclerosis. Assay used: immunoSEQ multiplex PCR; TCRdb lists only in-frame clones, some missing. The top ten clones hold 0.43% of a sample with roughly 35,000 clones, 80% to 95% of them seen once. This CDR3 is 15 amino acids long. Trimming at V came to 5 bases and at J to 8 bases, leaving 12 bases not matched to a gene. Germline lookup yields CDR1 MNHEY and CDR2 SVGAGI. The chain has TRBV6-5 and TRBJ1-2, with TRBD1 matching 9 bases. The TCR was taken from a female donor in good health, enrolled as a control in a pregnancy study. The sequencing used CD4+ T cells from peripheral blood mononuclear cells, collected in the third trimester of pregnancy. The CDR3, as DNA: TGTGCCAGCAGTCCATCAACAGGGGGCGCGGGAGGCTACACCTTC. Protein sequence: CASSPSTGGAGGYTF.